These 3 T cell receptor beta chains originate from one sample sequenced in a study of T cell repertoires in cytomegalovirus infection. TCRdb called the reads again in MiXCR, with one record for every CDR3 protein. The sample shows fewer than 400,000 distinct CDR3 sequences, roughly 20% of them seen only once. Specimen: PBMCs. The receptors were sampled from a human donor in good health (CMV status not recorded). Some clones in this sample may be carry-over from other donors' samples.

There are many counts of this clonotype. V usage is TRBV7-2 and J usage is TRBJ2-6; D is undetermined. Between the trimmed V and J ends, which lost 3 bases and 0 bases, there was a span of 6 bases. Germline assignment: CDR1 SGHTA and CDR2 FQGNSA. The CDR3 loop spans 15 amino acids. This chain's CDR3 is CASSFRSSGANVLTF. CDR3 sequence (DNA): TGTGCCAGCAGCTTTAGGAGCTCTGGGGCCAACGTCCTGACTTTC.

This clonotype was counted ten times or more. This chain joins TRBV7-9 and TRBJ1-2; no definite D call. Germline V CDR1 and CDR2: SEHNR, FQNEAQ (reference sequence). V was shortened by 1 base and J by 6 bases, with 15 bases between the two germline ends. The CDR3 covers 15 residues. This CDR3 reads CASSLDSGRRDGYTF. CDR3 bases: TGTGCCAGCAGCTTAGACTCCGGCCGGCGTGATGGCTACACCTTC.

This clonotype has ten or more counts. CDR3 region: CASSPRDLLTYEQYF. DNA of the CDR3: TGTGCCAGCAGCCCAAGGGACTTATTGACGTACGAGCAGTACTTC. This chain uses TRBV7-2 with TRBJ2-7, with D possibly matching TRBD2 (6 bases). In germline, CDR1 is SGHTA, CDR2 FQGNSA. With 5 bases removed from V and 4 bases from J, the gap between germline ends came to 18 bases. CDR3 length: 15 amino acids.